The next 11 T cell receptor beta chains were all read from a single sample in a study of cytomegalovirus exposure and HLA in healthy donors. The PCR employed 60 Vbeta primers together with 13 Jbeta primers. Profiling relied on immunoSEQ multiplex PCR, and the TCRdb table lists in-frame clones only, not all of them. The profile shows around 120,000 clones, about four fifths of them singletons. Sample: PBMCs. All receptors come from a man between 18 and 29 years old in good health and CMV-seronegative.

The rearrangement joins TRBV5-1 to TRBJ1-4; no clear D gene. Germline V lookup: CDR1 SGHRS, CDR2 YFSETQ. The CDR3 consists of 14 residues. V lost 0 bases and J 7 bases, leaving 10 bases between the germline ends. CDR3 in amino acids: CASSLEGRGEKLFF. CDR3 nucleotides: TGCGCCAGCAGCTTGGAAGGTAGAGGTGAAAAACTGTTTTTT.

As for this clone: The identical CDR3 is also encoded by other nucleotide sequences in the sample. The rearrangement joins TRBV7-2 to TRBJ2-3; 12 bases are a match to TRBD2. CDR3 length: 16 residues. V lost 5 bases to trimming and J lost 0 bases; unmatched junction nucleotides: 3. CDR1 is SGHTA and CDR2 is FQGNSA in the germline V gene. The CDR3 bases are TGTGCCAGCAGCCTACTAGCGGGGGGAAGCACAGATACGCAGTATTTT. Translating it yields CASSLLAGGSTDTQYF.

CDR3 region: CASSVEGRYGYTF. As DNA, the CDR3 is TGTGCCAGTAGTGTCGAGGGCCGGTATGGCTACACCTTC. The J gene is TRBJ1-2, the V gene TRBV19, with unresolved D. CDR3 size: 13 residues. V was cut by 5 bases and J by 5 bases, with 12 bases left in between. Germline V lookup: CDR1 LNHDA, CDR2 SQIVND (reference sequence).

This clone was seen a few times. V is TRBV28 and J is TRBJ2-7; D is ambiguous. V lost 6 bases to trimming and J lost 3 bases, with 6 bases between them. Germline loops: CDR1 MDHEN, CDR2 SYDVKM. The CDR3 totals 11 residues. The CDR3 DNA reads as TGTGCCAGCAGCCCAGGCTACGAGCAGTACTTC. This sequence encodes CASSPGYEQYF.

V gene TRBV5-3 combines with J gene TRBJ1-2; maybe TRBD1 (6 bases). TRBV5-3 is an ORF; its function is uncertain. CDR3 length: 15 residues. V was pared by 0 bases and J by 2 bases, with 11 bases between. This CDR3 is CARSLEGTPNYGYTF. The CDR3 DNA reads TGTGCCAGAAGCTTGGAGGGGACACCCAACTATGGCTACACCTTC.

A few counts support this clone. The CDR3 is CASSRTGPNEKLFF. The CDR3 coding sequence is TGTGCCAGCAGCCGGACAGGACCTAATGAAAAACTGTTTTTT. The rearrangement joins TRBV7-9 to TRBJ1-4, with 7 bases matching TRBD1. Germline V gene lookup returns CDR1 SEHNR and CDR2 FQNEAQ (reference sequence). The CDR3 covers 14 residues. V trimming: 5 bases; J trimming: 3 bases; junction bases outside the gene matches: 3.

This clone was seen more than once but under ten times. V is TRBV30 and J is TRBJ2-7; a possible D gene is TRBD1 (6 bases). V lost 3 bases and J 5 bases, leaving 17 bases between the germline ends. The CDR3 totals 14 residues. CDR1 is GTSNPN and CDR2 is SVGIG in the germline V gene (reference sequence). The chain's CDR3 is CAWSWIGTGNEQYF. The CDR3 DNA sequence: TGTGCCTGGAGCTGGATCGGAACAGGGAACGAGCAGTACTTC.

This rearrangement joins TRBV29-1 to TRBJ2-7; the match to TRBD2 covers 9 bases. CDR1 SQVTM and CDR2 ANQGSEA come from the germline V gene. The junction had 11 bases not matched to a gene; V was cut back by 4 bases and J by 7 bases. The length of the CDR3 is 14 residues. The CDR3 reads CSVGAGGRPTEQYF. For the CDR3, the DNA is TGCAGCGTTGGAGCGGGGGGTCGTCCTACGGAGCAGTACTTC.

This chain connects TRBV15 to TRBJ2-1; 7 bases align to TRBD2. Germline CDR1 and CDR2: LNHNV and YYDKDF (reference sequence). CDR3 length: 14 residues. The V and J ends lost 1 base and 6 bases, in that order; junction bases with no gene match: 3. The CDR3 sequence is CATSRGGGGNEQFF. The CDR3 region has the DNA TGTGCCACCAGCAGAGGGGGCGGGGGCAATGAGCAGTTCTTC.

CDR3 amino acids: CASSLGLAGFAYEQYF. The CDR3 DNA follows: TGTGCCAGCAGCTTGGGACTAGCGGGGTTCGCCTACGAGCAGTACTTC. The gene calls are TRBV5-6 and TRBJ2-7; 11 nucleotides line up with TRBD2. The J segment lost 2 bases and the V segment lost 0 bases, leaving 4 bases of the junction unmatched. Germline CDR1 SGHDT, CDR2 YYEEEE. This CDR3 has 16 residues.

CDR3: CASRLNREGTEAFF. Here the CDR3 DNA reads TGTGCCAGCAGATTGAACAGGGAAGGGACTGAAGCTTTCTTT. This chain uses TRBV2 with TRBJ1-1, with a possible D match to TRBD1 (6 bases). Germline assignment: CDR1 SNHLY and CDR2 FYNNEI. V dropped 6 bases and J dropped 5 bases, with 16 bases sitting between them. This CDR3 is 14 amino acids long.